Below, 6 T cell receptor beta chains from the same sample are listed, as sequenced in a study of long-term antiretroviral therapy in people with HIV. Samples were assayed with immunoSEQ v3.0 at survey level. TCRdb keeps only in-frame clones here, not all; method: immunoSEQ multiplex PCR. The top ten hold approximately 9.3% of the sample, which has 20,000 or so clones, 76% seen once. The sequenced sample was unsorted PBMCs, obtained 0.5 years before starting antiretroviral therapy. The receptors stem from a man between 18 and 35 years old with HIV.

V and J are TRBV5-6 and TRBJ2-7, with D perhaps TRBD2 (5 bases). CDR1 is SGHDT, CDR2 YYEEEE, per germline. Trimming took 2 bases from V and 6 from J, leaving 6 bases between them. This CDR3 contains 11 residues. The CDR3 coding sequence is TGTGCCAGCAGCTTAAGCGGCGAGCAGTACTTC. This translates into CASSLSGEQYF.

This sequence joins TRBV10-3 and TRBJ1-1; D might be TRBD1 (5 bases). V shed 2 bases and J shed 8 bases, with 12 bases lying between them. The V gene's germline CDR1 is ENHRY and CDR2 SYGVKD. This CDR3 comprises 13 residues. CDR3 in amino acids: CAISETGQPEAFF. Here the CDR3 DNA reads TGTGCCATCAGTGAGACAGGACAACCCGAAGCTTTCTTT.

The rearrangement uses TRBV9 and TRBJ1-1; D is unclear. From germline, CDR1 is SGDLS and CDR2 YYNGEE. CDR3 length: 15 amino acids. Between the trimmed V and J ends, which lost 0 bases and 1 base, there was a span of 10 bases. In DNA form, the CDR3 reads TGTGCCAGCAGCGTAGGATCAGGTAAGAACACTGAAGCTTTCTTT. This codes for CASSVGSGKNTEAFF.

The rearrangement links TRBV19 to TRBJ2-5; 13 nucleotides align to TRBD2. Germline V gene data show CDR1 as LNHDA and CDR2 as SQIVND (reference sequence). The CDR3 runs to 17 residues. Trimming cost V 3 bases and J 5 bases; bases outside gene matches: 9. CDR3 sequence: CASSIEGLAGSWETQYF. CDR3 in DNA: TGTGCCAGTAGTATTGAGGGACTAGCGGGAAGTTGGGAGACCCAGTACTTC.

The rearrangement joins TRBV14 to TRBJ2-1, with 9 bases aligning to TRBD2. The CDR3 runs to 16 residues. V lost 1 base and J lost 5; bases outside the gene matches: 6. Per the germline V gene, CDR1 is SGHDN and CDR2 is FVKESK. The CDR3 region has the DNA TGTGCCAGCAGCCAAGGGAGCGGGAGGATCCACAATGAGCAGTTCTTC. Translated: CASSQGSGRIHNEQFF.

A single count supports this clone. The chain is built from TRBV4-2 and TRBJ2-7; the D gene is possibly TRBD2 (6 bases). V lost 4 bases, J lost 2 bases, and 15 bases lay in between. The CDR3 totals 15 residues. CDR1 and CDR2 from the germline V gene are LGHNA and YNFKEQ. CDR3 protein: CASSPDVAGTYEQYF. CDR3 sequence (DNA): TGTGCCAGCAGCCCGGACGTGGCGGGGACCTACGAGCAGTACTTC.